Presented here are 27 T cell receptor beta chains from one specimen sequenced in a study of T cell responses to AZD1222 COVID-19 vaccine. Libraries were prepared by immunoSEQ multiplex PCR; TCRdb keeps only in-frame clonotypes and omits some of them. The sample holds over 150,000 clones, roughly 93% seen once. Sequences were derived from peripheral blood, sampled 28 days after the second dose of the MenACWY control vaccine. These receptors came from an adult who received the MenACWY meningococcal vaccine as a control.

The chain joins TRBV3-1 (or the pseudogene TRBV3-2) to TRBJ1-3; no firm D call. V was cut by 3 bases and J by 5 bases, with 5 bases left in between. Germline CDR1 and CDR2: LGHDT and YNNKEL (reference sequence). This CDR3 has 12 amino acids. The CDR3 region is CASSQGRNTIYF. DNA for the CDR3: TGTGCCAGCAGCCAGGGGAGAAACACCATATATTTT.

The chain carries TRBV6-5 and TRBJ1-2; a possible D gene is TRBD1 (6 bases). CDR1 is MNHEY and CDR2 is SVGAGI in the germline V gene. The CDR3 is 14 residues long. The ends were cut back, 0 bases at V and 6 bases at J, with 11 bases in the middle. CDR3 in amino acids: CASSYSQGGDGYTF. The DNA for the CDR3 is TGTGCCAGCAGTTACTCACAAGGGGGTGATGGCTACACCTTC.

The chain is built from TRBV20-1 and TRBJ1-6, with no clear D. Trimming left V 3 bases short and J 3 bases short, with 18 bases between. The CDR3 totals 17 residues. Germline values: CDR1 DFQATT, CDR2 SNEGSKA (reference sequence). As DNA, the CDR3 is TGCAGTGCTAGTCCGCCCTTAGGACGGTACTATAATTCACCCCTCCACTTT. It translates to CSASPPLGRYYNSPLHF.

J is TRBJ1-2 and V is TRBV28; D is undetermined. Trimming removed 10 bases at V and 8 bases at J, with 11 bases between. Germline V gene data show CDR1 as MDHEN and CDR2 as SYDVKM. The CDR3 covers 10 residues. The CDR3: CATERLGYTF. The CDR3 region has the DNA TGTGCCACCGAGCGATTGGGCTACACCTTC.

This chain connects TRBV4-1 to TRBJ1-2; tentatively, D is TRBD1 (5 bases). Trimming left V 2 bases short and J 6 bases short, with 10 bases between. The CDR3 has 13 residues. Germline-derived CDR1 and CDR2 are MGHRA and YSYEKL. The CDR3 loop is CASSQIGGNGYTF. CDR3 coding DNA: TGCGCCAGCAGCCAAATTGGGGGGAATGGCTACACCTTC.

CDR3 sequence (DNA): TGTGCCACCAGCAGAGGAGCCGAGGGCAATCAGCCCCAGCATTTT. Translating gives CATSRGAEGNQPQHF. The chain is built from TRBV15 and TRBJ1-5, with D unresolved. Germline lookup yields CDR1 LNHNV and CDR2 YYDKDF (reference sequence). V lost 1 base and J 2 bases, leaving 9 bases between the germline ends. The CDR3 covers 15 residues.

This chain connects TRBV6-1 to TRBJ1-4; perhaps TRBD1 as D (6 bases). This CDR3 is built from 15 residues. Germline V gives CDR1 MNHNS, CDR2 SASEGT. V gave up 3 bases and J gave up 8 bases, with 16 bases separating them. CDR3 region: CASSETGTAREKLFF. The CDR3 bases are TGTGCCAGCAGTGAGACAGGCACCGCGCGGGAAAAACTGTTTTTT.

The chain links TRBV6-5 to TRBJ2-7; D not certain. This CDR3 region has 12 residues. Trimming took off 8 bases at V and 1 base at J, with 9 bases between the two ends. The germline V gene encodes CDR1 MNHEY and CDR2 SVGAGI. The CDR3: CASQTNSYEQYF. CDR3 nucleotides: TGTGCCAGCCAGACGAATTCCTACGAGCAGTACTTC.

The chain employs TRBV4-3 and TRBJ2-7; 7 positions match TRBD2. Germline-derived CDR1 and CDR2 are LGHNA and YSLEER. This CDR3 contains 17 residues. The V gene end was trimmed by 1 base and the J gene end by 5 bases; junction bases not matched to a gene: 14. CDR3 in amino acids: CASSQGWGGELVDEQYF. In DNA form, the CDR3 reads TGCGCCAGCAGCCAAGGTTGGGGGGGGGAACTCGTCGACGAGCAGTACTTC.

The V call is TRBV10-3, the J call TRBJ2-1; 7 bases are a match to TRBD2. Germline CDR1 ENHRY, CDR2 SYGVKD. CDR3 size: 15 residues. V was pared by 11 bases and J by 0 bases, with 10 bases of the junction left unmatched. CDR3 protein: CASKGWEGSYNEQFF. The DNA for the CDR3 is TGTGCCTCGAAGGGGTGGGAGGGCTCCTACAATGAGCAGTTCTTC.

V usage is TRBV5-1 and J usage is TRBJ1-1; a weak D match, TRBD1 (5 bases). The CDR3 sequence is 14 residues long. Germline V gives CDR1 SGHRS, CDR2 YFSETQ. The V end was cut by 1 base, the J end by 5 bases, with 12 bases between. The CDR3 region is CASSLTPGGTEAFF. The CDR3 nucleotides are TGCGCCAGCAGCTTGACCCCGGGGGGAACTGAAGCTTTCTTT.

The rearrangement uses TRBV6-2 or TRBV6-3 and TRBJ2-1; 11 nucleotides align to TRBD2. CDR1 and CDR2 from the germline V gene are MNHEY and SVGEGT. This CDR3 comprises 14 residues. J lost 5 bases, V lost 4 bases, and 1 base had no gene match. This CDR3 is CASSLAGGDNEQFF. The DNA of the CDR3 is TGTGCCAGCAGTTTAGCGGGGGGGGACAATGAGCAGTTCTTC.

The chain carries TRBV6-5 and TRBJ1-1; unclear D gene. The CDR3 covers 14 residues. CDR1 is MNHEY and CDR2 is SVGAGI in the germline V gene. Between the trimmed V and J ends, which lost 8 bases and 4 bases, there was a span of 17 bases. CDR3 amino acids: CASFPSVGSTEAFF. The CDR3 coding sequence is TGTGCCAGCTTCCCTTCGGTGGGGAGCACTGAAGCTTTCTTT.

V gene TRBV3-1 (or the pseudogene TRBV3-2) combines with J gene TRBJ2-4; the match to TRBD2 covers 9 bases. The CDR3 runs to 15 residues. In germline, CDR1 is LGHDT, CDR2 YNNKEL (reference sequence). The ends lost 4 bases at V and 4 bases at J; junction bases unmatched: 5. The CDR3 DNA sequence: TGTGCCAGCAGCCGTGGGGGACTAGCTAAAAACATTCAGTACTTC. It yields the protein CASSRGGLAKNIQYF.

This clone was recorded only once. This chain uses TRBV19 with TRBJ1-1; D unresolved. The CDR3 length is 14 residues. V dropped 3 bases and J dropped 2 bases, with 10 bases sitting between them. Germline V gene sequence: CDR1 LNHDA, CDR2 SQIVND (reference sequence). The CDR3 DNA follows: TGTGCCAGTAGTATGGATGGTAGAAACACTGAAGCTTTCTTT. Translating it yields CASSMDGRNTEAFF.

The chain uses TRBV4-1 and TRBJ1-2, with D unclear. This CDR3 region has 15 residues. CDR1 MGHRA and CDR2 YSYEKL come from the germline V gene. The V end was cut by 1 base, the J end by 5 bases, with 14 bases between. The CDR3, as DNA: TGCGCCAGCAGCCAAGCAGTGGGGAGGGTTTATGGCTACACCTTC. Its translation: CASSQAVGRVYGYTF.

CDR3 sequence reads: CASSLDRGTNNEQFF. The CDR3 DNA is TGTGCCAGCAGCTTGGATAGGGGGACTAACAATGAGCAGTTCTTC. This chain uses TRBV5-5 with TRBJ2-1, with D maybe TRBD2 (7 bases). This CDR3 region has 15 residues. V was cut by 0 bases and J by 5 bases, with 12 bases left in between. CDR1 is SGHKS, CDR2 YYEKEE, per germline (reference sequence).

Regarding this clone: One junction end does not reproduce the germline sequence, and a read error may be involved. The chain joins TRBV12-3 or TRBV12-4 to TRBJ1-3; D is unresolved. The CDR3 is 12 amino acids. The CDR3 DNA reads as TGTGCCAGCAGTTTAGCGAGTTCAAGCGGTCATTTT. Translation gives CASSLASSSGHF.

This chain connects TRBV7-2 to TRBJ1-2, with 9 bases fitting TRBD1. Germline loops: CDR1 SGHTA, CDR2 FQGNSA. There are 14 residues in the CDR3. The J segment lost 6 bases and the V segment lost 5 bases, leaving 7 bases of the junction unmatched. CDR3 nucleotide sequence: TGTGCCAGCAGCGGGACAGGGTGGGCTAATGGCTACACCTTC. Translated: CASSGTGWANGYTF.

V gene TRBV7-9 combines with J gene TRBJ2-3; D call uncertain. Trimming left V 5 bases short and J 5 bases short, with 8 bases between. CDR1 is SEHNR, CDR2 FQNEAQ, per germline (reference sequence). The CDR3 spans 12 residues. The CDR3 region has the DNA TGTGCCAGCAGCCCCCTAGGAGATACGCAGTATTTT. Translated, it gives CASSPLGDTQYF.

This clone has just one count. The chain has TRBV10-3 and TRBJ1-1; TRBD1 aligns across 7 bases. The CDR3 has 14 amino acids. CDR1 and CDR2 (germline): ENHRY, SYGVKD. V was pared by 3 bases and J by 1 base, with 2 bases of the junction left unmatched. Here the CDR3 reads CAISEGQANTEAFF. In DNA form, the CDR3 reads TGTGCCATCAGTGAAGGACAGGCGAACACTGAAGCTTTCTTT.

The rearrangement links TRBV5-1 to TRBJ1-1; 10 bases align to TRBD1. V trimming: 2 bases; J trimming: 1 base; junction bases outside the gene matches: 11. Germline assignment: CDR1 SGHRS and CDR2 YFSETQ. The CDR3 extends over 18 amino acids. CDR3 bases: TGCGCCAGCAGCTTAAATGGACAGGGGGTCTTAGGGAACACTGAAGCTTTCTTT. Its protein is CASSLNGQGVLGNTEAFF. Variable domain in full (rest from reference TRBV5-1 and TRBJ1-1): KAGVTQTPRYLIKTRGQQVTLSCSPISGHRSVSWYQQTPGQGLQFLFEYFSETQRNKGNFPGRFSGRQFSNSRSEMNVSTLELGDSALYLCASSLNGQGVLGNTEAFFGQGTRLTVV.

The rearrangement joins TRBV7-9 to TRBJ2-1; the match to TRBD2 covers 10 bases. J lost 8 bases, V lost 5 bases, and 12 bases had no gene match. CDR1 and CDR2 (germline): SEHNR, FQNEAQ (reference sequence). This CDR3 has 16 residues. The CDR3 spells CASSPRGSGGVYEQFF. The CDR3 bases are TGTGCCAGCAGCCCCCGGGGAAGCGGGGGGGTCTATGAGCAGTTCTTC.

CDR3 region: CASSSWGGRGNNQPQHF. In DNA, the CDR3 is TGTGCCAGCAGTTCTTGGGGGGGGCGAGGGAACAATCAGCCCCAGCATTTT. V is TRBV27 and J is TRBJ1-5; D possibly corresponds to TRBD1 (6 bases). The V end lost 4 bases, the J end lost 3 bases, and 19 bases lay between the germline ends. Germline CDR1 MNHEY, CDR2 SMNVEV (reference sequence). This CDR3 has 17 residues.

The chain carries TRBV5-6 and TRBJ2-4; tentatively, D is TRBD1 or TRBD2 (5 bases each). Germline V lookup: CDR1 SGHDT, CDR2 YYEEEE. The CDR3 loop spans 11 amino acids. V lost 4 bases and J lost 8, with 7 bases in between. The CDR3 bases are TGTGCCAGCAGCGGGGGAGACATTCAGTACTTC. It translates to CASSGGDIQYF. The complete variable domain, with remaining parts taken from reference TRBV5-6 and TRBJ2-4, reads DAGVTQSPTHLIKTRGQQVTLRCSPKSGHDTVSWYQQALGQGPQFIFQYYEEEERQRGNFPDRFSGHQFPNYSSELNVNALLLGDSALYLCASSGGDIQYFGAGTRLSVL.

The CDR3 DNA sequence: TGTGCCAGCTCAATTCAGGGACAAGAGACCCAGTACTTC. It codes for CASSIQGQETQYF. The rearrangement joins TRBV18 to TRBJ2-5, with a tentative D call TRBD1 (5 bases). The CDR3 spans 13 residues. Germline-derived CDR1 and CDR2 are KGHSH and LQKENI. The V and J ends lost 5 bases and 2 bases respectively, with 9 bases between them.

In DNA, the CDR3 is TGTGCCAGCAGCTCCGTCTCACCCCTCCACTTT. Amino acids: CASSSVSPLHF. V gene TRBV12-3 or TRBV12-4 combines with J gene TRBJ1-6; D gene ambiguous. Trimming removed 6 bases from V and 10 bases from J, with 7 bases in between. This CDR3 comprises 11 residues.